What follows are 15 T cell receptor beta chains derived from one specimen sequenced in a study of sequential checkpoint blockade in melanoma. Treatment meaning: randomized to nivolumab then ipilimumab (arm A) or the reverse (arm B). Measured with immunoSEQ multiplex PCR; TCRdb has only the in-frame clones, and not every one. The top ten hold roughly a fifth of the sample, which has 20,000 to 25,000 clones, about two thirds seen once. Sequencing used CD8+ T cells sorted from blood (inferred from file names), obtained from a patient given nivolumab and ipilimumab in sequence. These receptors all stem from a human donor with melanoma.

This rearrangement joins TRBV6-6 to TRBJ2-1, with D possibly being TRBD1 (5 bases). Germline V lookup: CDR1 MNHNY, CDR2 SVGAGI (reference sequence). Between the trimmed V and J ends, which lost 2 bases and 3 bases, there was a span of 11 bases. The CDR3 loop spans 15 amino acids. CDR3 loop: CASSYLGPVYNEQFF. In DNA form, the CDR3 reads TGTGCCAGCAGTTACCTGGGGCCTGTCTACAATGAGCAGTTCTTC.

The J gene is TRBJ2-3, the V gene TRBV21-1; the table's D call, TRBD1, was not checked against the DNA. TRBV21-1 is noted as a pseudogene. This CDR3 is built from 18 residues. The CDR3 DNA follows: TGTGCCAGCAGCCAAAGCAAAGTATCGTCGCAGGGGTCAGATACGCAGTATTTT. Protein: CASSQSKVSSQGSDTQYF.

The rearrangement joins TRBV19 to TRBJ2-7; tentative D call: TRBD2 (6 bases). The V end was cut by 4 bases, the J end by 2 bases, with 12 bases between. The germline CDR1 and CDR2 sequences are LNHDA and SQIVND (reference sequence). The CDR3 extends over 14 amino acids. In nucleotides, the CDR3 is TGTGCCAGTAGTAGGGGGGTCGGAGCCTACGAGCAGTACTTC. Amino acids: CASSRGVGAYEQYF. Together with reference TRBV19 and TRBJ2-7, the CDR3 gives the full variable domain: DGGITQSPKYLFRKEGQNVTLSCEQNLNHDAMYWYRQDPGQGLRLIYYSQIVNDFQKGDIAEGYSVSREKKESFPLTVTSAQKNPTAFYLCASSRGVGAYEQYFGPGTRLTVT.

The chain is built from TRBV13 and TRBJ1-1, with D uncertain. V lost 0 bases, J lost 0 bases, and 5 bases lay in between. The CDR3 totals 14 residues. Germline V gene lookup returns CDR1 PRHDT and CDR2 FYEKMQ (reference sequence). CDR3 sequence: CASSLGEVNTEAFF. For the CDR3, the DNA is TGTGCCAGCAGCTTAGGGGAGGTGAACACTGAAGCTTTCTTT.

The rearrangement joins TRBV10-3 to TRBJ1-2; 7 nucleotides line up with TRBD1. The V segment lost 10 bases and the J segment 4 bases; nucleotides outside the gene matches: 15. Germline V gives CDR1 ENHRY, CDR2 SYGVKD. The CDR3 extends over 15 amino acids. The chain's CDR3 is CATGTGTAGPYGYTF. In DNA form, the CDR3 reads TGTGCCACCGGAACCGGGACAGCGGGCCCCTATGGCTACACCTTC.

Turning to this clone: The sample carries other DNA sequences with the same CDR3. V gene TRBV27 combines with J gene TRBJ2-7; unclear D gene. The CDR3 has 19 amino acids. V gave up 2 bases and J gave up 2 bases, with 25 bases separating them. Looked up from germline, CDR1 is MNHEY and CDR2 is SMNVEV (reference sequence). CDR3 protein: CASSLTFSPTPTAPYEQYF. CDR3 coding DNA: TGTGCCAGCAGTTTAACCTTCAGCCCCACCCCTACAGCTCCCTACGAGCAGTACTTC.

This clone has a handful of counts. The gene calls are TRBV4-3 and TRBJ2-1; D is perhaps TRBD1 (6 bases). V lost 2 bases and J lost 0, with 8 bases in between. CDR3 length equals 15 residues. Germline V CDR1 and CDR2: LGHNA, YSLEER. The CDR3 here is CASSQRGFSYNEQFF. CDR3 DNA: TGCGCCAGCAGCCAAAGGGGGTTCTCCTACAATGAGCAGTTCTTC.

This sequence joins TRBV5-6 and TRBJ2-2, with TRBD1 matching 11 bases. The CDR3 totals 17 residues. V lost 3 bases to trimming and J lost 13 bases; unmatched junction nucleotides: 17. The germline gives CDR1 SGHDT, CDR2 YYEEEE. In DNA, the CDR3 is TGTGCCAGCAGCTCCCCCGGGACAGGGGGTTTAATCCCTGGGCTGTTTTTT. Protein sequence: CASSSPGTGGLIPGLFF.

The chain is built from TRBV27 and TRBJ1-2, with D possibly being TRBD1 (6 bases). Between the trimmed V and J ends, which lost 5 bases and 3 bases, there was a span of 22 bases. This CDR3 has 17 amino acids. CDR1 and CDR2 from the germline V gene are MNHEY and SMNVEV (reference sequence). The CDR3 reads CASSPRRGGIKDYGYTF. The CDR3 DNA is TGTGCCAGCAGTCCCCGCAGGGGCGGAATAAAGGACTATGGCTACACCTTC.

The gene calls are TRBV4-3 and TRBJ2-3; D is uncertain. This CDR3 is 14 amino acids long. Germline V gives CDR1 LGHNA, CDR2 YSLEER. The V end was cut by 0 bases, the J end by 3 bases, with 7 bases between. CDR3 residues: CASSQDRSTDTQYF. The DNA of the CDR3 is TGCGCCAGCAGCCAAGATCGGTCAACAGATACGCAGTATTTT.

This clone has a single count. This chain joins TRBV11-2 and TRBJ2-7; 10 nucleotides match TRBD1. V was pared by 5 bases and J by 2 bases, with 3 bases of the junction left unmatched. Germline-derived CDR1 and CDR2 are SGHAT and FQNNGV. The CDR3 spans 14 residues. The CDR3 region has the DNA TGTGCCAGCAGCGCGGGACAGGGGACCTACGAGCAGTACTTC. Translation: CASSAGQGTYEQYF.

Concerning this clone: The sample holds other DNA sequences that translate to the same CDR3. The chain carries TRBV13 and TRBJ2-7, with D possibly TRBD1 on 6 matching bases. Germline V gene lookup returns CDR1 PRHDT and CDR2 FYEKMQ (reference sequence). The CDR3 covers 15 residues. The ends were cut back, 2 bases at V and 1 base at J, with 12 bases in the middle. The chain's CDR3 is CASSLTGQGSYEQYF. The CDR3, as DNA: TGTGCCAGCAGCTTAACCGGGCAGGGGTCCTACGAGCAGTACTTC.

This clone was picked up one time. The CDR3 is CASSLTSGGHEQFF. CDR3 DNA sequence: TGCGCCAGCAGTTTGACTAGCGGGGGCCATGAGCAGTTCTTC. The chain employs TRBV10-2 and TRBJ2-1; 12 nucleotides agree with TRBD2. V shed 5 bases and J 8 bases; nucleotides not matched to a gene: 4. The CDR3 is 14 amino acids. Germline CDR1 and CDR2: WSHSY and SAAADI.

This clone was recorded once. V usage is TRBV27 and J usage is TRBJ2-3; D not certain. V dropped 5 bases and J dropped 0 bases, with 9 bases sitting between them. Germline V gene sequence: CDR1 MNHEY, CDR2 SMNVEV (reference sequence). CDR3 length equals 14 residues. CDR3 sequence: CASSPHVSTDTQYF. CDR3 bases: TGTGCCAGCAGTCCCCATGTTAGCACAGATACGCAGTATTTT.

This rearrangement joins TRBV13 to TRBJ2-5; TRBD2 might be the D (7 bases). The end of the DNA fits TRBJ2-7 better, so the J call may be wrong. The CDR3 is 16 residues long. CDR1 PRHDT and CDR2 FYEKMQ come from the germline V gene (reference sequence). CDR3 DNA: TGTGCCAGCAGCCATACCGGGGCGGGGGCCTCCTACGAGCAGTACTTC. This translates into CASSHTGAGASYEQYF.